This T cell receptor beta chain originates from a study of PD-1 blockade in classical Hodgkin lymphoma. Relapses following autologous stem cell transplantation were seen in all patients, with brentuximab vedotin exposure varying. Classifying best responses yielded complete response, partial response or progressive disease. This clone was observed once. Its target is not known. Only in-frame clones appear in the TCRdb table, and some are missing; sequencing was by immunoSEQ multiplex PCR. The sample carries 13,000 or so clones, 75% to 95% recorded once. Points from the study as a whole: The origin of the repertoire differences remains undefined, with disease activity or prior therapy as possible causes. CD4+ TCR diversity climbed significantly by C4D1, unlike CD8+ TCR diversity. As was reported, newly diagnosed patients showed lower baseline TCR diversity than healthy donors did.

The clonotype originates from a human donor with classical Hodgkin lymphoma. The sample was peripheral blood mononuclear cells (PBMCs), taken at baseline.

CDR3 sequence (DNA): TGTGCCAGCTCACCGCAACAGGGGGCTTCGCAATATGGCTACACCTTC. Its protein product is CASSPQQGASQYGYTF. The chain recombines TRBV18 with TRBJ1-2; 9 bases are shared with TRBD1. The CDR3 is 16 amino acids. The germline V gene has CDR1 KGHSH and CDR2 LQKENI. The junction had 10 bases not matched to a gene; V was cut back by 3 bases and J by 5 bases.